This T cell receptor (beta chain) comes out of a study of T cells in Graves' hyperthyroidism and ophthalmopathy. RNA transcripts yielded amplified TCR beta CDR3 regions. TCR CDR3 underwent first-round RT-PCR with the HTBI primer set. TCRdb recomputed calls from the multiplex PCR reads with MiXCR, one row per CDR3 protein. The repertoire has roughly 500,000 distinct CDR3 sequences, approximately 24% of them found once; the top ten carry over 9%. This CDR3 has 16 amino acids. Per the germline V gene, CDR1 is MNHEY and CDR2 is SVGEGT. Trimming took off 0 bases at V and 0 bases at J, with 8 bases between the two ends. This clonotype was recorded at least ten times.

Material for sequencing was blood. The genes are TRBV6-2 or TRBV6-3 and TRBJ2-2; the D is unclear. This receptor was identified in a woman between 25 and 40 years old with Graves' ophthalmopathy. The CDR3: CASSYSGTTNTGELFF. CDR3 coding DNA: TGTGCCAGCAGTTACTCGGGCACAACGAACACCGGGGAGCTGTTTTTT.